A single TCR beta chain is shown here with its context. The target of this receptor is not known. One base away there is no much larger clone; base qualities are not given. The CDR3 regions of human TCRbeta chains were subjected to immunosequencing. In the authors' own workflow: TCRs in the repertoires were compared against a reference library of SARS-CoV-2-specific TCRs that had been generated with the MIRA antigen-specificity platform. Breadth was defined as the fraction of unique TCRs that were SARS-CoV-2-associated. Depth was defined as the fraction of total T cells that were SARS-CoV-2-associated. Each spike-specific TCR was assigned to its reactive spike region and to a CD4 or CD8 class using the MIRA data. Log10-transformed breadth and depth values were compared by one-way ANOVA with Sidak's multiple comparisons tests. TCRdb provides this immuneACCESS table in a form limited to in-frame rearrangements. Some clones are lacking; in checked studies, under half of them reflect an unresolved V gene, and why the rest are absent is not known. From that table come the V and J calls and clone size; the DNA was used to work out D and trimming. For this sample there are fewer than 50,000 clones; around 80% appear just once. The ten most abundant clones make up 20% to 25% of the sample.

This sample's time point label indicates: about 28 days (+/-7) after the second vaccine dose. The sample's treatment or condition label, decoded: meningococcal conjugate vaccine given as trial control. Vaccinee samples were obtained from the UK trials COV001 and COV002, which included a single-blind randomized controlled phase 2/3 trial of AZD1222 (ChAdOx1 nCoV-19) in healthy adults. For TCRbeta chain sequencing, PBMC samples from trial participants were taken at day 0 and at day 28 after the second dose. The sample belongs to a study of T cell responses to AZD1222 COVID-19 vaccine (dated by TCRdb to the early 2020s). For the wider study: A total of under 250 trial participants underwent TCR sequencing, of whom more than 200 had received two doses of AZD1222 and around 25 had received two doses of the MenACWY control vaccine. Trial participants were enrolled by age into subgroups of 18-55, 56-69 and 70-plus years, and about 150, 27 and 61 TCR-sequenced participants, respectively, were included in these subgroups. Findings and caveats that apply to the study as a whole: CD4 TCRs associated with the vaccine covered the entire spike protein, and the dominant responses were in regions 160-218 and 743-854. In the small 56-69-year group, the increase in depth fell short of significance, most likely because of low power. Nearly half of unique spike-specific TCRs reportedly recognized epitopes outside regions mutated in the B.1.351 and B.1.1.7 variants. Participants were mostly white British and included more females than males, and it was suggested by the authors that clonal diversity may have been underestimated. Because no day 14 peak-response samples were available, the repertoires could be characterized only after the peak T cell response. Only 5 to 7 AZD1222 recipients were SARS-CoV-2 seropositive at baseline, limiting conclusions about previously exposed vaccinees. After two AZD1222 doses, both the breadth and the depth of spike-specific TCRs were significantly higher than at day 0 and than in MenACWY recipients.

Clipping removes 0 bases from V and 0 bases from J, with 9 as the unmatched junction base count. CDR1 and CDR2 are read off the germline V gene as MNHEY and SVGEGT. From cysteine to phenylalanine, the CDR3 is 20 amino acids long. Only the CDR3 DNA stays, 60 bases, in frame from base 1. The origin of this receptor is an adult who received the MenACWY meningococcal vaccine as a control. The sequences come from peripheral blood, collected 28 days after the second dose of the MenACWY control vaccine. The V and J segments used are TRBV6-2 or TRBV6-3 and TRBJ1-4; 11 nucleotides in the junction match TRBD1. The CDR3 corresponds to CASSYSKRDRGEPTNEKLFF. The DNA is TGTGCCAGCAGTTACTCGAAGAGGGACAGGGGGGAACCAACTAATGAAAAACTGTTTTTT.